This is a list of T cell receptor beta chains from one sample in a study of beta chain features in type 1 diabetes. TCRdb keeps only in-frame clones here, not all; method: immunoSEQ multiplex PCR. The sample lists around 500,000 clones; about 29% were seen once. Material: naive CD4+ T cells from blood. These receptor sequences come from a man younger than 35 in good health. The CDR3 runs from the conserved cysteine through the conserved F or W. A D gene is named only where the DNA matches it firmly. Only some rows state a clone size, as once, few, many or a class for expanded clones.

>-|TRBV7-2|TRBJ2-5|15|-
TGTGCCAGCAGCCAGAGCGGCTGGGCTGGTGAGACCCAGTACTTC
CASSQSGWAGETQYF
>few|TRBV6-6|TRBJ2-5|15|TRBD1
TGTGCCAGCAGTTACTCCCTGGGACAGCCGGAGACCCAGTACTTC
CASSYSLGQPETQYF
>-|TRBV6-5|TRBJ2-1|13|-
TGTGCCAGCAGTGCGGGTCCCCACAATGAGCAGTTCTTC
CASSAGPHNEQFF
>-|TRBV9|TRBJ1-5|14|-
TGTGCCAGCAGCGTAACCGGGCGAGGTCAGCCCCAGCATTTT
CASSVTGRGQPQHF
>-|TRBV14|TRBJ2-4|15|-
TGTGCCAGCAGCCGCGACCGAAGTAGGAGAAACATTCAGTACTTC
CASSRDRSRRNIQYF
>-|TRBV7-9|TRBJ2-5|14|-
TGTGCCAGCAGCTTAATGTCAGGGGTTGAGACCCAGTACTTC
CASSLMSGVETQYF
>few|TRBV7-2|TRBJ2-5|15|TRBD2
TGTGCCAGCAGCTCCGGGACTAGCGTCCAAGAGACCCAGTACTTC
CASSSGTSVQETQYF
>few|TRBV30|TRBJ2-1|13|-
TGTGCCTGGAGCATAGGAAGATACAATGAGCAGTTCTTC
CAWSIGRYNEQFF
>few|TRBV29-1|TRBJ2-5|13|TRBD2
TGCAGCGTTGTCGGGGGGGGCACAGAGACCCAGTACTTC
CSVVGGGTETQYF
>few|TRBV5-6|TRBJ2-7|13|-
TGTGCCAGCAGCTTGTGGGTTCATTACGAGCAGTACTTC
CASSLWVHYEQYF
>-|TRBV27|TRBJ2-1|15|TRBD1
TGTGCCAGCAGTTTATCGCGGCAGGGGGCTAGTGAGCAGTTCTTC
CASSLSRQGASEQFF
>few|TRBV19|TRBJ1-2|11|-
TGTGCCAGTAGTCCGGGTTCTGGCTACACCTTC
CASSPGSGYTF
>-|TRBV7-2|TRBJ2-1|15|TRBD1
TGTGCCAGCAGCTTAGACAGGGGGCCCTACAATGAGCAGTTCTTC
CASSLDRGPYNEQFF
>-|TRBV4-3|TRBJ2-1|16|TRBD2
TGCGCCAGCAGCCAAGATTGGACCCGCGGGGGGGAGGAGCAGTTCTTC
CASSQDWTRGGEEQFF
>few|TRBV18|TRBJ2-4|15|-
TGTGCCAGCTCACCCTCGGGGGTAGCCAAAAACATTCAGTACTTC
CASSPSGVAKNIQYF
>-|TRBV7-9|TRBJ2-1|13|TRBD2
TGTGCCGCCCGGTGGCTAGCGGTATCTGAGCAGTTCTTC
CAARWLAVSEQFF
>-|TRBV29-1|TRBJ2-1|13|TRBD2
TGCAGCGAGCGGGAGTCGGGCTACAATGAGCAGTTCTTC
CSERESGYNEQFF
>few|TRBV4-2|TRBJ2-1|14|-
TGTGCCAGCGGCGAGAGGGAGCTTGAAAATGAGCAGTTCTTC
CASGERELENEQFF
>-|TRBV5-4|TRBJ2-6|15|-
TGTGCCAGCAGACCTGGGGTCTCTGGGGCCAACGTCCTGACTTTC
CASRPGVSGANVLTF
>-|TRBV11-2|TRBJ2-3|12|-
TGTGCCAGCAGCTTCGGAACAGATACGCAGTATTTT
CASSFGTDTQYF
>-|TRBV5-1|TRBJ2-1|15|-
TGCGCCAGCAGCTTGGATCTGAACTCCTACAATGAGCAGTTCTTC
CASSLDLNSYNEQFF
>-|TRBV19|TRBJ2-7|13|-
TGTGCCAGAGACAGGCCAAGCTCCTACGAGCAGTACTTC
CARDRPSSYEQYF
>-|TRBV29-1|TRBJ2-7|11|-
TGCAGCGTCGGGACTTCCTACGAGCAGTACTTC
CSVGTSYEQYF
>few|TRBV7-9|TRBJ2-1|12|-
TGTGCCAGCAGCTTTTTGGACCTGGGGCAGTTCTTC
CASSFLDLGQFF
>-|TRBV9|TRBJ2-1|14|-
TGTGCCAGCAGCGTAGTAGGCCAGTTGGGTGAGCAGTTCTTC
CASSVVGQLGEQFF
>-|TRBV11-2|TRBJ2-7|14|TRBD2
TGTGCCAGCAGGACTAGCGGGAACCCCTACGAGCAGTACTTC
CASRTSGNPYEQYF
>once|TRBV7-2|TRBJ2-7|11|-
TGTGCCAGCAGCCTTCACTACGAGCAGTACTTC
CASSLHYEQYF
>-|TRBV29-1|TRBJ2-7|16|TRBD1
TGCAGCGTTCCGTCCCGGGACAGGGCTGAAGCCTACGAGCAGTACTTC
CSVPSRDRAEAYEQYF
>-|TRBV15|TRBJ1-1|14|-
TGTGCCACCAGCAGAGATCGGCGGCAGTTTGAAGCTTTCTTT
CATSRDRRQFEAFF
>few|TRBV30|TRBJ2-1|12|-
TGTGCCTGGAGACACAGGGAGAATGAGCAGTTCTTC
CAWRHRENEQFF
>few|TRBV28|TRBJ2-1|14|-
TGTGCCAGCAGACCGGGACATCTGGAGGGGGAGCAGTTCTTC
CASRPGHLEGEQFF
>-|TRBV15|TRBJ2-5|15|-
TGTGCCACCAGCAGGACCCGGAGCGGCGGGGAGACCCAGTACTTC
CATSRTRSGGETQYF
>-|TRBV30|TRBJ1-1|15|-
TGTGCCTGGAGTGTACTAGGGCTGGCGAACACTGAAGCTTTCTTT
CAWSVLGLANTEAFF
>-|TRBV7-9|TRBJ2-1|16|TRBD2
TGTGCCAGCAGCTTGGGACTAGCGGGTGGCTACAATGAGCAGTTCTTC
CASSLGLAGGYNEQFF
>-|TRBV30|TRBJ2-7|13|TRBD1
TGTGCCTGGAGTGCGGGACAGCAGGTCGAGCAGTACTTC
CAWSAGQQVEQYF
>-|TRBV4-1|TRBJ2-4|17|TRBD1
TGCGCCAGCAGCCAACTTACAGGGGTACTATCCAAAAACATTCAGTACTTC
CASSQLTGVLSKNIQYF
>few|TRBV7-9|TRBJ2-5|15|TRBD1
TGTGCCAGCAGCCCCAGCCGGACAGGCCAAGAGACCCAGTACTTC
CASSPSRTGQETQYF
>-|TRBV11-2|TRBJ2-5|13|-
TGTGCCAGCAGCCGGACGGCGAGGGAGACCCAGTACTTC
CASSRTARETQYF
>-|TRBV7-2|TRBJ2-6|16|TRBD1
TGTGCCAGCCGGGACAGGGTAACCTCTGGGGCCAACGTCCTGACTTTC
CASRDRVTSGANVLTF